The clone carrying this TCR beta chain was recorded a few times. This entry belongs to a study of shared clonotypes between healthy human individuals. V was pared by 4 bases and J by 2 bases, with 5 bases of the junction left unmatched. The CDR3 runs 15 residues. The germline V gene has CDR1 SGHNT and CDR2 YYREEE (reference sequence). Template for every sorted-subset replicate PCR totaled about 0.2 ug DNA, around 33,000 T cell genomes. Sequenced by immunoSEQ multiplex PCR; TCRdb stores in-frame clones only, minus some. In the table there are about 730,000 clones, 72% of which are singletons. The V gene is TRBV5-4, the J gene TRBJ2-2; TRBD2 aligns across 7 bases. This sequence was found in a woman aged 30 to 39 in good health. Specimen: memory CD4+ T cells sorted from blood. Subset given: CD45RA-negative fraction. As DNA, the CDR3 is TGTGCCAGCAGCGACCCTAGCGGTAACACCGGGGAGCTGTTTTTT. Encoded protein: CASSDPSGNTGELFF.